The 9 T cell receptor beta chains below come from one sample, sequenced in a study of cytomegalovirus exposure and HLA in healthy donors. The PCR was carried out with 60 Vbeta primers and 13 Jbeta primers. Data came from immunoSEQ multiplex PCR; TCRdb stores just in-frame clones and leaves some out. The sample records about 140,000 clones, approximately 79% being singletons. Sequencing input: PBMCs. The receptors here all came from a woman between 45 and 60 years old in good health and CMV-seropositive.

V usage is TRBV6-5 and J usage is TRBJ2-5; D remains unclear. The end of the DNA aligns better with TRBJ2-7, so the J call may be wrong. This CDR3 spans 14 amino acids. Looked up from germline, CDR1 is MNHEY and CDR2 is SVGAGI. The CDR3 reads CASSFRRGPYEQYF. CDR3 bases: TGTGCCAGCAGTTTCCGGCGTGGGCCCTACGAGCAGTACTTC.

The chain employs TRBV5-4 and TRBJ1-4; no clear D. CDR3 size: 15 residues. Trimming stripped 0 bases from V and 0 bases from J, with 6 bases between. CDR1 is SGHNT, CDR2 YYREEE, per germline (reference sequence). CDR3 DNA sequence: TGTGCCAGCAGCTTGGAGAGGGCAACTAATGAAAAACTGTTTTTT. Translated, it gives CASSLERATNEKLFF.

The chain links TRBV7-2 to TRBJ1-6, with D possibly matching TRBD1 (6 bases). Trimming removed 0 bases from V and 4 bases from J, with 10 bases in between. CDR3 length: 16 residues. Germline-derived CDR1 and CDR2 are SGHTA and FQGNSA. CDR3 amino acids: CASSLAPQGYNSPLHF. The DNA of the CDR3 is TGTGCCAGCAGCTTAGCCCCACAGGGATATAATTCACCCCTCCACTTT. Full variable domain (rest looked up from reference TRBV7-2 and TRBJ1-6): GAGVSQSPSNKVTEKGKDVELRCDPISGHTALYWYRQSLGQGLEFLIYFQGNSAPDKSGLPSDRFSAERTGGSVSTLTIQRTQQEDSAVYLCASSLAPQGYNSPLHFGNGTRLTVT.

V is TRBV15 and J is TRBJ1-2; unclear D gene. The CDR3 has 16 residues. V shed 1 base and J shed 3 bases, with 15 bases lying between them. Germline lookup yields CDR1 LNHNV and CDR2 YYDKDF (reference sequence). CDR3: CATSRAGLTLDYGYTF. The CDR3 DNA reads TGTGCCACCAGCAGAGCAGGCCTCACATTGGACTATGGCTACACCTTC.

CDR3 region: CASSPDTGGTEAFF. DNA of the CDR3: TGTGCCAGCTCACCGGACACTGGTGGAACTGAAGCTTTCTTT. The genes are TRBV18 and TRBJ1-1; a possible D gene is TRBD1 (5 bases). The CDR3 sequence is 14 residues long. Germline assignment: CDR1 KGHSH and CDR2 LQKENI. V was pared by 3 bases and J by 5 bases, with 13 bases between.

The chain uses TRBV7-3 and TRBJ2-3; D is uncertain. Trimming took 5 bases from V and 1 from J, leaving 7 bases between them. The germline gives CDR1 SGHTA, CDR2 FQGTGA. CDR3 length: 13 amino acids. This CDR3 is CASSRVGTDTQYF. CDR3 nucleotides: TGTGCCAGCAGCAGAGTCGGCACAGATACGCAGTATTTT.

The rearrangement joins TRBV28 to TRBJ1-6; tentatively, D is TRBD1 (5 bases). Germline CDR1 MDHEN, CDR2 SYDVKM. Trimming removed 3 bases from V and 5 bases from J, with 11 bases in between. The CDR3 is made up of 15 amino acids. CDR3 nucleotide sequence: TGTGCCAGCAGTTTCAGCGACAGCCATAATTCACCCCTCCACTTT. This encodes CASSFSDSHNSPLHF.

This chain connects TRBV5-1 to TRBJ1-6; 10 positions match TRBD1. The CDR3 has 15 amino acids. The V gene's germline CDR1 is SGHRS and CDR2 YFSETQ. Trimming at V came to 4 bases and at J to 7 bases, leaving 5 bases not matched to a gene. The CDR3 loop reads CASSMGQGKNSPLHF. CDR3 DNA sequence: TGCGCCAGCAGCATGGGACAGGGGAAGAATTCACCCCTCCACTTT.

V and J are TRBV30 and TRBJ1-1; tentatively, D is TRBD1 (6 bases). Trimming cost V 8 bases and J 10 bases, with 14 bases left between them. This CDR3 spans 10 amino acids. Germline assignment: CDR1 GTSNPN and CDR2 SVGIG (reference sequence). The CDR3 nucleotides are TGTGCCGGGGAGGGGGAAGGAGCTTTCTTT. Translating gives CAGEGEGAFF. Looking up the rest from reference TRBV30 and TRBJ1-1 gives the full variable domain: SQTIHQWPATLVQPVGSPLSLECTVEGTSNPNLYWYRQAAGRGLQLLFYSVGIGQISSEVPQNLSASRPQDRQFILSSKKLLLSDSGFYLCAGEGEGAFFGQGTRLTVV.